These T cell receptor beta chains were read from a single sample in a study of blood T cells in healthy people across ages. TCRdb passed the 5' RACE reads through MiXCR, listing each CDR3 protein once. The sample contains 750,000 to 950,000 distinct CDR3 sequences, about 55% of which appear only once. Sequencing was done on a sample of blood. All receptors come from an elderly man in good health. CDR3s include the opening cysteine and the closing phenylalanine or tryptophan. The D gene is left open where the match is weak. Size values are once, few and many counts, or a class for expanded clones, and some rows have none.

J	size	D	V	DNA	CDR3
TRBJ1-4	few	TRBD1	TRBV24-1	TGTGCCACCAGTGATTCGCGACAGGGGAATGAAAAACTGTTTTTT	CATSDSRQGNEKLFF
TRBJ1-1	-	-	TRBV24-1	TGTGCCACCAGTGATTCAAAGGGGTTAAACACTGAAGCTTTCTTT	CATSDSKGLNTEAFF
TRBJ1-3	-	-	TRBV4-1	TGCGCCAGCAGCCAAGCTCCGTACTCTGGAAACACCATATATTTT	CASSQAPYSGNTIYF
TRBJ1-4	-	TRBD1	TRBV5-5	TGTGCCAGCAGCTCGCCGGGACAGGGGGCGGGTGAAAAACTGTTTTTT	CASSSPGQGAGEKLFF
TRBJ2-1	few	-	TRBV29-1	TGCAGCGTCGACAAGGGTTTATACAATGAGCAGTTCTTC	CSVDKGLYNEQFF
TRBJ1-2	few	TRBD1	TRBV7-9	TGTGCCAGCAGCTTAGCGAGCACAGGGGGAGCTCCTAACTATGGCTACACCTTC	CASSLASTGGAPNYGYTF
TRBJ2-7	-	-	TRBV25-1	TGTGCCAGCAGTGAGGTGGGGGCGGGCTACGAGCAGTACTTC	CASSEVGAGYEQYF
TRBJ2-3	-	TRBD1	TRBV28	TGTGCCAGCATTTTCCGGACAGGGGCAGATACGCAGTATTTT	CASIFRTGADTQYF
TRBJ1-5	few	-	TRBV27	TGTGCCAGCAGTTCCCAGGGACGGGGGGATCAGCCCCAGCATTTT	CASSSQGRGDQPQHF
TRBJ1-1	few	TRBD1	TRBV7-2	TGTGCCAGCAGCTTAGCAGGGGGCGATTACACTGAAGCTTTCTTT	CASSLAGGDYTEAFF
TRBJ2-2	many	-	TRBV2	TGTGCCAGTAAAATACGGGCTGACACCGGGGAGCTGTTTTTT	CASKIRADTGELFF
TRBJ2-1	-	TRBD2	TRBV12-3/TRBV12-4	TGTGCCAGCGCAAGCGGGACTAGCGGGTGGGTTTACAATGAGCAGTTCTTC	CASASGTSGWVYNEQFF
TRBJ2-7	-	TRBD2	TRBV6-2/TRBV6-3	TGTGCCAGCAGTCTGCTAGCGGGAGCCCCCTTCGAGACGTTCTTC	CASSLLAGAPFETFF
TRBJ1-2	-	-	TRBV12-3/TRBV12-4	TGTGCCAGCAGACCCGACGGGATCTATGGCTACACCTTC	CASRPDGIYGYTF
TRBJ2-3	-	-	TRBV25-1	TGTGCCAGCAGCCACCCTTGGACAGATACGCAGTATTTT	CASSHPWTDTQYF
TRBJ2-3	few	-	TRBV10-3	TGTGCCATCAGTGAGCCCACGCGCAGATACGCGTATTTT	CAISEPTRRYAYF
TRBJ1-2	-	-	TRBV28	TGTGCCAGCAGTTTTTTGGGTTTAGGGTATGGCTACACCTTC	CASSFLGLGYGYTF
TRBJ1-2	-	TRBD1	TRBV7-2	TGTGCCAGCAGCTTAGGTGGGACAGCCTTCTATGGCTACACCTTC	CASSLGGTAFYGYTF
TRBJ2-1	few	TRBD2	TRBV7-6	TGTGCCAGCAGCTTATCCTGGACTAGCGGGAGTAGGGATGAGCAGTTCTTC	CASSLSWTSGSRDEQFF
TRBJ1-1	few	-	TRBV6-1	TGTGCCAGCAGAGCAAGCTTGAACACTGAAGCTTTCTTT	CASRASLNTEAFF
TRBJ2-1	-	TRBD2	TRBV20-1	TGCAGTGCTAGAGATGGGGCTAGCGGGAGCGATGAGCAGTTCTTC	CSARDGASGSDEQFF
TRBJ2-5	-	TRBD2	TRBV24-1	TGTGCCACCAGTGATTTTGGTAGCGGGAGGGCCTCCCAAGAGACCCAGTACTTC	CATSDFGSGRASQETQYF